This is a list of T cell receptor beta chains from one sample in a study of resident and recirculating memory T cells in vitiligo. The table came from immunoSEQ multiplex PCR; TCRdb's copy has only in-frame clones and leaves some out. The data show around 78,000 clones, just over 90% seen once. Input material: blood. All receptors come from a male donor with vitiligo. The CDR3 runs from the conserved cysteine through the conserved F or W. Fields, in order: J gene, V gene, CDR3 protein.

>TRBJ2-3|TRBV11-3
CASSFRVGTDTQYF
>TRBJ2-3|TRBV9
CASSGLAGVTDTQYF
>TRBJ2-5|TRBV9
CASSVTGETQYF
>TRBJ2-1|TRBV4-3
CASSQDPRPNEQFF
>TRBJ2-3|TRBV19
CASSIPGTDTQYF
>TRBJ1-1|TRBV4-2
CASSQGQGAHTEAFF
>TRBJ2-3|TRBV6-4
CASSEGGSTDTQYF
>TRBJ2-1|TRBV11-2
CASSFGGAMGQFF
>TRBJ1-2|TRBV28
CASHIGRDWGYTF
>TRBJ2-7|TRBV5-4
CASSWGPKHKGQAYSYEQYF
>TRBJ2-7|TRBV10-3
CAISDSGTGTYEQYF
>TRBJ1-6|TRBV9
CARGLPTSPLHF
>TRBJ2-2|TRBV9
CASSRQNTGELFF
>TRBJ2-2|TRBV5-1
CASRTTSGYTGELFF
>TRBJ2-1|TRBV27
CASSPSAGVVYNEQFF
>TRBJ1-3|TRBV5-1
CASSTGTGPSSGNTIYF
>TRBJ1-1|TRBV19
CAISNSQGAAFF
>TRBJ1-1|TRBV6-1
CASTLIETGEAFF
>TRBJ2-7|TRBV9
CASSPSGSSYEQYF
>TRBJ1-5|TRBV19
CASTVVPNQPQHF
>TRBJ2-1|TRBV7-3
CASSFTSGGVLEQFF
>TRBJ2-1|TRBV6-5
CASSYSGGEQFF
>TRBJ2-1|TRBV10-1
CASSGGFGTSPFF
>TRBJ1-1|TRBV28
CASSLSGRGEAFF
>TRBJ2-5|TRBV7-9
CASDFLDRVETQYF
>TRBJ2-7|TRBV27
CASSLSRGSYEQYF
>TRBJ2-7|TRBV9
CASSVGVDGRDSYEQYF
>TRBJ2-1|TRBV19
CASSIVRGRALNSRYNEQFF
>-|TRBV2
CASSDLWYEQYF
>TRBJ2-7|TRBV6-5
CASIDPGTSVYEQYF
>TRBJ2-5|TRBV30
CAWTRTSGSVQETQYF
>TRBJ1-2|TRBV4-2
CASSQEYINYGYTF
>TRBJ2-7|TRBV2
CASSDASGSSLGEQYF